One T cell receptor (beta chain) is described in this entry. The antigen is not known. Investigators spread the genomic DNA of each subset evenly over several immunoSEQ plates. Study processing details: Junction-only sequences without quality scores were provided by ImmunoSEQ, so filtering was different. The method was immunoSEQ multiplex PCR; TCRdb's version includes in-frame clones alone and lacks a portion of them. D and trimming were read from the DNA, whereas the V and J calls and clone size are those reported in that table. The sample holds about 2.2 million clones, just under 95% seen once. Naive CD8 cells were CD45RO-negative, positively selected for CCR7, excluding terminally differentiated effector memory CD45RA+ cells. This record belongs to a study of shared clonotypes between healthy human individuals. Study-wide results and caveats: Apart from blood, nothing was sampled; tissue repertoires likely differ.

Per germline, CDR1 SGHRS and CDR2 YFSETQ. The CDR3 is 11 residues long. V gave up 6 bases and J gave up 6 bases, with 8 bases separating them. The receptor comes from a man in his late teens or twenties in good health. Some clones in this sample may be carry-over from other donors' samples. The chain carries TRBV5-1 and TRBJ2-3, with D uncertain. Sequencing was carried out using naive CD8+ T cells from PBMCs. In DNA form, the CDR3 reads TGCGCCAGCAAAAACGGGGATACGCAGTATTTT. This codes for CASKNGDTQYF. Variable domain in full (rest from reference TRBV5-1 and TRBJ2-3): KAGVTQTPRYLIKTRGQQVTLSCSPISGHRSVSWYQQTPGQGLQFLFEYFSETQRNKGNFPGRFSGRQFSNSRSEMNVSTLELGDSALYLCASKNGDTQYFGPGTRLTVL.